A selection of T cell receptor beta chains follows, all from one sample in a study of post-analysis software for immune sequencing data. MiXCR, run by TCRdb on the PCR reads, gives a single entry per CDR3 protein. The sample carries about 800,000 distinct CDR3 sequences, 25% to 30% recorded once. Specimen: blood. All receptors come from a girl aged 10 to 17 with multiple sclerosis. Each CDR3 is given with its conserved first and last residue.

CDR3aa	v_gene	j_gene
CASNKDLAGYNEQFF	TRBV19	TRBJ2-1
CSARVGLAGSQSSYEQYF	TRBV20-1	TRBJ2-7
CASSYTSSGNTIYF	TRBV7-9	TRBJ1-3
CASSLNGPGATQYF	TRBV12-3/TRBV12-4	TRBJ2-5
CASRVTGTDNEQFF	TRBV5-4	TRBJ2-1
CSARDVLYNEQFF	TRBV20-1	TRBJ2-1
CASGQDPGQRSGANVLTF	TRBV4-1	TRBJ2-6
CSARGAGQTYNEQFF	TRBV20-1	TRBJ2-1
CASSPGTSGSSVEQFF	TRBV11-2	TRBJ2-1
CASSLGRRDKTEKLFF	TRBV5-1	TRBJ1-4
CASSDGTGYNEKLFF	TRBV9	TRBJ1-4
CATPRARGANVLTF	TRBV28	TRBJ2-6
CASRQGSGANVLTF	TRBV9	TRBJ2-6
CASSQTSGRADEQFF	TRBV4-3	TRBJ2-1
CASSLDRGVNIQYF	TRBV5-4	NA
CSPRGGSYNEQFF	TRBV29-1	TRBJ2-1
CASSGTSGSGGEQFF	TRBV9	TRBJ2-1
CASRDRWGNQPQHF	TRBV6-5	TRBJ1-5
CAIRTRDSNTEAFF	TRBV10-3	TRBJ1-1
CATSRVGQGFNEQFF	TRBV15	TRBJ2-1
CASSFRGLPNEQFF	TRBV28	TRBJ2-1
CASSPDRVGKLFF	TRBV12-3/TRBV12-4	TRBJ1-4
CASREETGWADTQYF	TRBV7-2	TRBJ2-3
CASRLAGGVDTQYF	TRBV7-2	TRBJ2-3
CSAYQGASPQFNYGYTF	TRBV20-1	TRBJ1-2
CSVLLSSYNEQFF	TRBV29-1	TRBJ2-1
CASSRSAAGGNEQFF	TRBV7-2	TRBJ2-1
CSGSQGWRGYTF	TRBV29-1	TRBJ1-2
CSAQGPEGETQYF	TRBV20-1	TRBJ2-5
CASTAVGSTYEQYF	TRBV28	TRBJ2-7
CASSEYGLSNNEQFF	TRBV2	TRBJ2-1
CASSYSTGPYNEQFF	TRBV6-2/TRBV6-3	TRBJ2-1
CASSLVRTGSAYGYTF	TRBV12-3/TRBV12-4	TRBJ1-2
CSASGPTGGNEETQYF	TRBV20-1	TRBJ2-5
CASSIYTKDRYGYTF	TRBV19	TRBJ1-2
CASTLGQGRTEAFF	TRBV7-9	TRBJ1-1
CASSRANQPQHF	TRBV7-2	TRBJ1-5
CSVERFRGLAVGSTDTQYF	TRBV29-1	TRBJ2-3
CASRSLLPNQPQHF	TRBV6-2/TRBV6-3	TRBJ1-5
CAISGGGTIYGYTF	TRBV10-3	TRBJ1-2
CASSHGVDQPQHF	TRBV5-1	TRBJ1-5
CASRVLAALGGETQYF	TRBV27	TRBJ2-5
CASGTASTDTQYF	TRBV5-1	TRBJ2-3
CASSREPPLRGWYEQYF	TRBV6-2/TRBV6-3	TRBJ2-7
CADRDRVYSEQFF	TRBV2	TRBJ2-1
CSANRGHEQYF	TRBV20-1	NA
CSVALTGGYEQYF	TRBV29-1	TRBJ2-7
CASSDLMGAPYEQYF	TRBV6-1	TRBJ2-7
CASSFPGGEETQYF	TRBV5-1	TRBJ2-5
CASSVLRGPYEQYF	TRBV5-1	TRBJ2-7
CSASMTAPDTQYF	TRBV20-1	TRBJ2-3
CASRQGLRAGVADTQYF	TRBV6-1	TRBJ2-3
CASSYWIGRTGKETQYF	TRBV6-5	TRBJ2-5